These 19 T cell receptor beta chains share one sample of origin, sequenced in a study of CD8 T cells in Susac syndrome. About 0.45 to 1 ug RNA was reverse transcribed with random hexamers. TCRdb used MiXCR to reprocess the immunoSEQ multiplex PCR reads, holding one entry per CDR3 protein. The data show 100,000 to 150,000 distinct CDR3 sequences, with more than 80% seen just once and approximately 0.31% held by the top ten. Sequencing input: CD8+ T cells from PBMCs. The receptor set was obtained from a human donor with multiple sclerosis.

This chain uses TRBV14 with TRBJ1-2; TRBD1 aligns across 9 bases. V was pared by 4 bases and J by 4 bases, with 7 bases of the junction left unmatched. This CDR3 is built from 15 residues. Germline values: CDR1 SGHDN, CDR2 FVKESK. CDR3 DNA: TGTGCCAGCAGCCCCGGGACAGGGCAGCTCTATGGCTACACCTTC. Translation gives CASSPGTGQLYGYTF. Looking up the rest from reference TRBV14 and TRBJ1-2 gives the full variable domain: EAGVTQFPSHSVIEKGQTVTLRCDPISGHDNLYWYRRVMGKEIKFLLHFVKESKQDESGMPNNRFLAERTGGTYSTLKVQPAELEDSGVYFCASSPGTGQLYGYTFGSGTRLTVV.

DNA of the CDR3: TGTGCCAGCAGTGAAGCGAGTACAGGGTCATACGGGGAGCTGTTTTTT. As protein: CASSEASTGSYGELFF. The chain combines TRBV6-1 with TRBJ2-2; TRBD1 is a possible D gene (6 bases). The CDR3 totals 16 residues. Looked up from germline, CDR1 is MNHNS and CDR2 is SASEGT. V was shortened by 0 bases and J by 7 bases, with 15 bases between the two germline ends.

The chain recombines TRBV7-9 with TRBJ2-7, with 11 bases identical to TRBD2. The CDR3 runs 15 residues. Germline V gene data show CDR1 as SEHNR and CDR2 as FQNEAQ (reference sequence). V was pared by 4 bases and J by 6 bases, with 8 bases of the junction left unmatched. CDR3 DNA sequence: TGTGCCAGCAGCTCTATAGCGGGAGGGCCGGGCGAGCAGTACGTC. Translated: CASSSIAGGPGEQYV.

This chain uses TRBV24-1 with TRBJ1-4; no clear D. This CDR3 is 17 amino acids long. Germline values: CDR1 KGHDR, CDR2 SFDVKD. V lost 3 bases, J lost 0 bases, and 13 bases lay in between. The CDR3 DNA follows: TGTGCCACCAGTGATGGCGGCAGACGCTCAACTAATGAAAAACTGTTTTTT. The encoded protein is CATSDGGRRSTNEKLFF.

The rearrangement links TRBV14 to TRBJ2-4; D may be TRBD1 or TRBD2 (5 bases each). CDR3 length: 16 amino acids. V was clipped by 1 base and J by 1 base, with 11 bases between them. Germline loops: CDR1 SGHDN, CDR2 FVKESK. Here the CDR3 reads CASSQAARGAKNIQYF. In DNA, the CDR3 is TGTGCCAGCAGCCAAGCGGCGAGGGGTGCCAAAAACATTCAGTACTTC.

The chain uses TRBV4-1 and TRBJ1-4; D is possibly TRBD1 (6 bases). The germline V gene has CDR1 MGHRA and CDR2 YSYEKL. The length of the CDR3 is 16 residues. Trimming took 0 bases from V and 8 from J, leaving 16 bases between them. CDR3 in amino acids: CASSQERGGTGEKLFF. For the CDR3, the DNA is TGCGCCAGCAGCCAAGAGAGGGGGGGAACGGGGGAAAAACTGTTTTTT.

This sequence joins TRBV6-1 and TRBJ2-3; weak D call: TRBD2 (5 bases). Germline assignment: CDR1 MNHNS and CDR2 SASEGT. The CDR3 runs to 17 residues. Trimming cost V 1 base and J 2 bases, with 16 bases left between them. CDR3 nucleotides: TGTGCCAGCAGTGAAGATGAGGGCAGTTTAAACACAGATACGCAGTATTTT. The encoded protein is CASSEDEGSLNTDTQYF.

This chain uses TRBV7-9 with TRBJ1-1; D gene unclear. Trimming stripped 2 bases from V and 4 bases from J, with 11 bases between. The CDR3 is 14 residues long. Germline lookup yields CDR1 SEHNR and CDR2 FQNEAQ (reference sequence). The CDR3 loop is CASSLTRETTEAFF. CDR3 DNA: TGTGCCAGCAGCTTAACAAGGGAAACCACTGAAGCTTTCTTT.

This clonotype was observed a few times. The rearrangement joins TRBV6-5 to TRBJ2-7; D possibly corresponds to TRBD2 (5 bases). Per the germline V gene, CDR1 is MNHEY and CDR2 is SVGAGI. This CDR3 has 12 residues. V dropped 2 bases and J dropped 5 bases, with 7 bases sitting between them. The CDR3 here is CASSYRGNEQYF. Written as DNA, the CDR3 is TGTGCCAGCAGTTACAGAGGGAACGAGCAGTACTTC.

The chain couples TRBV10-3 to TRBJ2-5; 15 bases align to TRBD2. The CDR3 runs to 17 residues. CDR1 is ENHRY, CDR2 SYGVKD, per germline. After removal of 10 bases from V and 2 bases from J, the junction contained 11 bases not matched to a gene. This chain's CDR3 is CATQSWGLAGGQETQYF. The CDR3 nucleotides read TGTGCCACCCAGAGTTGGGGACTAGCGGGAGGACAAGAGACCCAGTACTTC.

The rearrangement links TRBV9 to TRBJ1-6; D gene ambiguous. Germline CDR1 SGDLS, CDR2 YYNGEE. This CDR3 has 15 residues. Trimming shortened V by 5 bases and J by 4 bases, and 13 bases separated the two germline ends. The CDR3 sequence: CASSGEPTYNSPLHF. CDR3 in DNA: TGTGCCAGCAGTGGAGAACCTACTTATAATTCACCCCTCCACTTT.

This sequence joins TRBV7-9 and TRBJ2-4; 7 nucleotides agree with TRBD2. Trimming at V came to 5 bases and at J to 2 bases, leaving 15 bases not matched to a gene. The CDR3 is 18 amino acids. Per the germline V gene, CDR1 is SEHNR and CDR2 is FQNEAQ (reference sequence). The CDR3 sequence is CASSTVGGGDMPKNIQYF. The CDR3 DNA is TGTGCCAGCAGCACAGTCGGCGGGGGTGATATGCCCAAAAACATTCAGTACTTC.

The chain is built from TRBV19 and TRBJ1-5; TRBD1 is a possible D gene (5 bases). This CDR3 is built from 15 residues. Trimming took off 4 bases at V and 7 bases at J, with 17 bases between the two ends. Germline V gene data show CDR1 as LNHDA and CDR2 as SQIVND (reference sequence). DNA of the CDR3: TGTGCCAGTAGTACCCTCGCGGCGGGGGGGCAGCCCCAGCATTTT. Translation: CASSTLAAGGQPQHF.

V usage is TRBV9 and J usage is TRBJ2-1; D gene ambiguous. The germline CDR1 and CDR2 sequences are SGDLS and YYNGEE. The CDR3 sequence is 13 residues long. V lost 3 bases, J lost 6 bases, and 10 bases lay in between. The CDR3 nucleotides read TGTGCCAGCAGCGCCGGACCGAGCAATGAGCAGTTCTTC. This encodes CASSAGPSNEQFF.

For the CDR3, the DNA is TGTGCCAGCAGCTTACCCCGTCGGGGCCAAGAGACCCAGTACTTC. Translation gives CASSLPRRGQETQYF. The V and J genes are TRBV13 and TRBJ2-5; D perhaps matches TRBD2 (5 bases). CDR1 and CDR2 from the germline V gene are PRHDT and FYEKMQ (reference sequence). The CDR3 is made up of 15 amino acids. Trimming pared 2 bases from V and 1 base from J, leaving 11 bases between.

This rearrangement joins TRBV7-9 to TRBJ2-3; 14 bases are a match to TRBD2. The CDR3 runs to 15 residues. Germline V gene lookup returns CDR1 SEHNR and CDR2 FQNEAQ (reference sequence). J was trimmed by 11 bases and V by 5 bases; bases with no gene match: 9. The CDR3 loop reads CASSPGTSGSWKQYF. DNA of the CDR3: TGTGCCAGCAGCCCCGGGACTAGCGGGAGTTGGAAGCAGTATTTT. Filled out from reference TRBV7-9 and TRBJ2-3, the complete variable domain reads DTGVSQNPRHKITKRGQNVTFRCDPISEHNRLYWYRQTLGQGPEFLTYFQNEAQLEKSRLLSDRFSAERPKGSFSTLEIQRTEQGDSAMYLCASSPGTSGSWKQYFGPGTRLTVL.

Regarding this clonotype: A junction end diverges from the germline sequence, so it may reflect a read error. J is TRBJ2-3 and V is TRBV9; D possibly corresponds to TRBD2 (6 bases). The CDR3 has 14 amino acids. The germline V gene has CDR1 SGDLS and CDR2 YYNGEE. The CDR3 region has the DNA TGTGCCAGCAGCGTAGCTACTAGCAAAGATACGCAGTATTTT. Protein: CASSVATSKDTQYF.

The chain carries TRBV3-1 and TRBJ2-7, with D hard to call. This CDR3 has 13 residues. V was cut by 2 bases and J by 3 bases, with 8 bases left in between. Germline loops: CDR1 LGHDT, CDR2 YNNKEL (reference sequence). This CDR3 is CASSQTPVYEQYV. The CDR3 nucleotides are TGTGCCAGCAGCCAAACGCCAGTCTACGAGCAGTACGTC.

The chain employs TRBV27 and TRBJ1-1; D unclear. This CDR3 is 15 amino acids long. Germline-derived CDR1 and CDR2 are MNHEY and SMNVEV (reference sequence). V was trimmed by 2 bases and J by 3 bases, leaving 13 bases between them. CDR3 DNA: TGTGCCAGCAGTTTAAATCCCAGGTCTTACACTGAAGCTTTCTTT. It codes for CASSLNPRSYTEAFF.